Below, 24 T cell receptor beta chains from the same sample are listed, as sequenced in a study of blood T cell repertoires in COVID-19 (dated by TCRdb to between 2020 and 2021). Libraries came from the immunoSEQ multiplex PCR assay. TCRdb limited this immuneACCESS table to in-frame rearrangements with V and J called. A share of clones is missing; checked studies link under half to unresolved V genes, and the rest is unexplained. Recorded for this sample are roughly 300,000 clones; about 83% of them occurred a single time. 1.5% to 2% of the sample is in the top ten clones. Sequencing used peripheral blood. The receptor source for this set is a woman aged 45-65 years with acute or convalescent COVID-19.

CDR3 nucleotides: TGTGCCAGCAGTGGGGACAGTACCACCTATGGCTACACCTTC. This translates into CASSGDSTTYGYTF. The chain recombines TRBV2 with TRBJ1-2; 7 bases agree with TRBD1. Germline V gene data show CDR1 as SNHLY and CDR2 as FYNNEI. This CDR3 contains 14 residues. Trimming cost V 4 bases and J 4 bases; bases outside gene matches: 6.

The chain joins TRBV24-1 to TRBJ2-7; tentative D call: TRBD1 (5 bases). The CDR3 is 14 amino acids. Germline-derived CDR1 and CDR2 are KGHDR and SFDVKD. The V and J ends lost 4 bases and 6 bases respectively, with 15 bases between them. This chain's CDR3 is CATSDARALGEQYF. The CDR3 DNA follows: TGTGCCACCAGTGACGCCAGGGCACTTGGCGAGCAGTACTTC.

The rearrangement links TRBV11-2 to TRBJ2-1; TRBD2 aligns across 7 bases. V lost 2 bases to trimming and J lost 4 bases; unmatched junction nucleotides: 11. Germline CDR1 SGHAT, CDR2 FQNNGV. There are 17 residues in the CDR3. Written as DNA, the CDR3 is TGTGCCAGCAGCTTACCCGCTAGCGGAACCTGGTACAATGAGCAGTTCTTC. Its protein is CASSLPASGTWYNEQFF.

The rearrangement links TRBV5-1 to TRBJ1-3; a possible D gene is TRBD1 (5 bases). CDR1 is SGHRS, CDR2 YFSETQ, per germline. The length of the CDR3 is 15 residues. The ends were cut back, 3 bases at V and 2 bases at J, with 12 bases in the middle. For the CDR3, the DNA is TGCGCCAGCAGCTACGAGCCCAGGGCTGGAAACACCATATATTTT. It specifies CASSYEPRAGNTIYF.

The chain combines TRBV6-5 with TRBJ2-5, with 14 bases aligning to TRBD2. Trimming removed 4 bases from V and 4 bases from J; junction bases left unmatched: 2. Germline CDR1 is MNHEY and CDR2 is SVGAGI. The CDR3 length is 15 residues. In DNA form, the CDR3 reads TGTGCCAGCAGTTGGGGACTAGCGGGAGTAGAGACCCAGTACTTC. Translated, it gives CASSWGLAGVETQYF.

The chain links TRBV7-2 to TRBJ2-1; 8 nucleotides line up with TRBD2. The CDR3 totals 15 residues. Germline V gene sequence: CDR1 SGHTA, CDR2 FQGNSA. J was trimmed by 3 bases and V by 5 bases; bases with no gene match: 6. The CDR3, as DNA: TGTGCCAGCAGCGCTGGACTAGCCATCTACAATGAGCAGTTCTTC. Protein: CASSAGLAIYNEQFF.

The chain is built from TRBV6-1 and TRBJ1-5, with 8 positions matching TRBD1. The trim removed 4 bases at V and 0 bases at J, leaving 8 bases unmatched. CDR1 and CDR2 (germline): MNHNS, SASEGT. This CDR3 spans 17 amino acids. The CDR3 DNA reads as TGTGCCAGCAGTGTGACAGGGGAGACTAATAGCAATCAGCCCCAGCATTTT. As protein: CASSVTGETNSNQPQHF.

The gene calls are TRBV30 and TRBJ2-1; D remains unclear. Germline V gene data show CDR1 as GTSNPN and CDR2 as SVGIG (reference sequence). Trimming took 0 bases from V and 9 from J, leaving 12 bases between them. CDR3 length: 13 amino acids. This CDR3 reads CAWSVSLELEQFF. The DNA of the CDR3 is TGTGCCTGGAGTGTTTCCCTAGAGCTTGAGCAGTTCTTC.

The chain is built from TRBV5-1 and TRBJ2-3; no reliable D call. The V gene's germline CDR1 is SGHRS and CDR2 YFSETQ. The CDR3 is made up of 13 amino acids. V was pared by 2 bases and J by 4 bases, with 8 bases between. CDR3 residues: CASSFRVADTQYF. CDR3 coding DNA: TGCGCCAGCAGCTTTCGGGTAGCAGATACGCAGTATTTT.

The gene calls are TRBV6-6 and TRBJ2-1; tentatively, D is TRBD2 (5 bases). V lost 4 bases to trimming and J lost 8 bases, with 12 bases between them. The CDR3 totals 13 residues. The germline CDR1 and CDR2 sequences are MNHNY and SVGAGI (reference sequence). CDR3 sequence reads: CASSSARGHEQFF. CDR3 nucleotide sequence: TGTGCCAGCAGTTCGGCGAGAGGGCATGAGCAGTTCTTC.

V usage is TRBV28 and J usage is TRBJ2-7; 8 nucleotides match TRBD2. This CDR3 region has 15 residues. Germline V lookup: CDR1 MDHEN, CDR2 SYDVKM. The J segment lost 3 bases and the V segment lost 2 bases, leaving 6 bases of the junction unmatched. The CDR3 spells CASSLSLAGDYEQYF. DNA for the CDR3: TGTGCCAGCAGTTTAAGCCTAGCGGGCGACTACGAGCAGTACTTC.

To note about this clone: Germline and junction disagree at one end, which may indicate a read error. The rearrangement uses TRBV5-1 and TRBJ2-4; D gene uncertain. The CDR3 spans 13 residues. Germline CDR1 is SGHRS and CDR2 is YFSETQ. CDR3 coding DNA: TGCGCCAGCAGCTTGGACAGTAAAACCATTCAGTACTTC. It codes for CASSLDSKTIQYF.

The V and J genes are TRBV27 and TRBJ2-1, with 9 bases identical to TRBD2. The V segment lost 6 bases and the J segment 6 bases; nucleotides outside the gene matches: 12. Per germline, CDR1 MNHEY and CDR2 SMNVEV (reference sequence). This CDR3 comprises 16 residues. The CDR3 protein is CASSLRRGGRGNEQFF. CDR3 in DNA: TGTGCCAGCAGCCTCAGGCGGGGGGGCAGGGGCAATGAGCAGTTCTTC.

This clone appeared a single time. DNA for the CDR3: TGTGCCAGCAGCTCGTGGACTGGTCGAGGTGAGCAGTTCTTC. The encoded protein is CASSSWTGRGEQFF. The chain joins TRBV7-8 to TRBJ2-1, with D possibly matching TRBD2 (5 bases). Germline CDR1 is SGHVS and CDR2 is FQNEAQ. Deletions cut 4 bases from V and 9 bases from J, with 16 bases between. The CDR3 length is 14 residues.

The J gene is TRBJ2-1, the V gene TRBV7-8; 9 bases match TRBD2. The V gene's germline CDR1 is SGHVS and CDR2 FQNEAQ. The J segment lost 5 bases and the V segment lost 0 bases, leaving 11 bases of the junction unmatched. The CDR3 runs to 18 residues. This CDR3 reads CASSLAPLLAGRHNEQFF. The CDR3 region has the DNA TGTGCCAGCAGCTTAGCACCCCTACTAGCGGGCCGGCACAATGAGCAGTTCTTC.

The chain links TRBV28 to TRBJ2-7; 13 bases align to TRBD2. CDR3 size: 17 residues. Germline CDR1 and CDR2: MDHEN and SYDVKM. V was clipped by 4 bases and J by 4 bases; unmatched bases: 10. CDR3 coding DNA: TGTGCCAGCAGTTCCGGATACGGGACTAGCGGGAATTACGAGCAGTACTTC. Translated: CASSSGYGTSGNYEQYF.

The chain combines TRBV4-3 with TRBJ2-1; D gene ambiguous. Germline V lookup: CDR1 LGHNA, CDR2 YSLEER. Trimming left V 3 bases short and J 8 bases short, with 11 bases between. CDR3 length equals 13 residues. The CDR3 nucleotides are TGCGCCAGCAGCCACATACAGTACGATGAGCAGTTCTTC. Translation: CASSHIQYDEQFF.

The V and J genes are TRBV5-1 and TRBJ2-1; TRBD1 agrees at 7 bases. Trimming cost V 4 bases and J 2 bases; bases outside gene matches: 18. CDR3 size: 19 residues. Germline CDR1 reads SGHRS; CDR2 reads YFSETQ. This CDR3 is CASSPGRPTGTVPYNEQFF. In nucleotides, the CDR3 is TGCGCCAGCAGCCCAGGCAGGCCTACCGGGACAGTACCCTACAATGAGCAGTTCTTC.

There are a few counts of this clone. This rearrangement joins TRBV28 to TRBJ1-3; a weak D match, TRBD1 (6 bases). Germline V gives CDR1 MDHEN, CDR2 SYDVKM. The V end was cut by 3 bases, the J end by 3 bases, with 12 bases between. This CDR3 region has 15 residues. CDR3 sequence: CASSFRGARGNTIYF. The CDR3 DNA follows: TGTGCCAGCAGTTTCCGGGGGGCGCGTGGAAACACCATATATTTT.

The CDR3, as DNA: TGTGCCAGCAGCCCACTAGCGGGAGTTACGAATGAGCAGTTCTTC. Amino acid sequence: CASSPLAGVTNEQFF. The V call is TRBV13, the J call TRBJ2-1; 11 nucleotides align to TRBD2. V lost 5 bases and J lost 7; bases outside the gene matches: 7. This CDR3 comprises 15 residues. From germline, CDR1 is PRHDT and CDR2 FYEKMQ (reference sequence).

The chain uses TRBV6-6 and TRBJ2-1, with D unclear. Deletions cut 2 bases from V and 7 bases from J, with 3 bases between. The CDR3 runs to 11 residues. Germline CDR1 and CDR2: MNHNY and SVGAGI (reference sequence). CDR3: CASSYQNEQFF. The CDR3 DNA reads TGTGCCAGCAGTTACCAGAATGAGCAGTTCTTC.

The chain employs TRBV3-1 (or the pseudogene TRBV3-2) and TRBJ2-7; 9 bases line up with TRBD2. The trim removed 2 bases at V and 2 bases at J, leaving 7 bases unmatched. Germline CDR1 reads LGHDT; CDR2 reads YNNKEL (reference sequence). The CDR3 contains 16 residues. The CDR3 reads CASSQQRLAVTYEQYF. CDR3 DNA: TGTGCCAGCAGCCAACAGCGACTAGCGGTTACCTACGAGCAGTACTTC.

This chain joins TRBV10-2 and TRBJ2-7, with 7 nucleotides matching TRBD2. With V trimmed by 6 bases and J by 1 base, 12 bases remained unmatched. The CDR3 consists of 16 residues. Germline V gene sequence: CDR1 WSHSY, CDR2 SAAADI. CDR3 bases: TGCGCCAGCAGACAGTACCCCGCGCGGGGGTCCTACGAGCAGTACTTC. This translates into CASRQYPARGSYEQYF.

A few counts support this clone. This chain connects TRBV28 to TRBJ1-3; D not certain. Per the germline V gene, CDR1 is MDHEN and CDR2 is SYDVKM. This CDR3 contains 13 residues. The ends were cut back, 3 bases at V and 4 bases at J, with 7 bases in the middle. The CDR3 DNA is TGTGCCAGCAGTTTCTCAGAAGGAAACACCATATATTTT. This gives the protein CASSFSEGNTIYF.